This T cell receptor beta chain was identified during a study of beta chain features in type 1 diabetes. Looking at the study overall: All samples combined gave under 110,000,000 sorted cells for examination.

Germline CDR1 and CDR2: SNHLY and FYNNEI. Trimming took 6 bases from V and 2 from J; bases not matched to a gene: 4. The length of the CDR3 is 14 residues. With regard to this clone: The antigen is not known.

CD4+ cells of the naive, central memory, regulatory and stem cell-like memory types were sorted via CD45RO/CCR7/CD25/CD127/CD95/CD27. Purity exceeded 98% in all sorted populations. Whole-study findings and limits: Moderate but significant shortening of TCRB CDR3s was recorded in all four CD4+ subsets from Type 1 diabetes patients. VDJ junctions in type 1 diabetes patients carried more deletions and fewer insertions.

Expressed TCRB transcripts got sequenced, as all isolated RNA was reverse transcribed. Sequencing was performed with immunoSEQ multiplex PCR; in TCRdb, only in-frame clones are kept and a portion is missing. Here the sample spans 250,000 to 300,000 clones, about 24% being singletons. The chain joins TRBV2 to TRBJ2-3; 8 nucleotides agree with TRBD1. This receptor was taken from a woman younger than 45 with type 1 diabetes. The material sequenced was naive CD4+ T cells from blood. CDR3 sequence (DNA): TGTGCCAGCAGCCGGGACAGGAACACAGATACGCAGTATTTT. Translation: CASSRDRNTDTQYF.